These T cell receptor beta chains were read from a single sample in a study of CD8+ T cells in alopecia areata. Clones were sequenced by immunoSEQ multiplex PCR, and TCRdb holds only the in-frame ones, with some missing. The table includes 140,000 or so clones, approximately 51% detected once. The sample was CD4+ T cells sorted from blood, taken at week 0. These receptor sequences come from a human donor with alopecia areata. Each CDR3 is given with its conserved first and last residue. Fields, in order: J gene, clone size, V gene, D gene, CDR3 DNA, CDR3 protein. The D gene is left open where the match is weak. Clone size appears in some rows only: once, few, many, or a class for an expanded clone.

>TRBJ1-4|.|TRBV27|.
TGTGCCAGCAGTCAAATGGGAGGCTCCAATGAAAAACTGTTTTTT
CASSQMGGSNEKLFF
>TRBJ2-7|.|TRBV29-1|.
TGCAGCGTTGGTCTCTCTAGCTACGAGCAGTACTTC
CSVGLSSYEQYF
>TRBJ2-2|few|TRBV29-1|TRBD1
TGCAGCATTGGACAGGGCGGGACCGGGGAGCTGTTTTTT
CSIGQGGTGELFF
>TRBJ2-3|few|TRBV5-4|.
TGTGCCAGCAGCAACCCTACAGGGTATGCAGATACGCAGTATTTT
CASSNPTGYADTQYF
>TRBJ2-7|.|TRBV18|TRBD2
TGTGCCAGCTCACCACGGGGGACTAGCGGGAATATCTACGAGCAGTACTTC
CASSPRGTSGNIYEQYF
>TRBJ1-2|.|TRBV28|TRBD1
TGTGCCAGCAGTTTGGGAGGGGGACAGGGGGCCCTCGGCTACACCTTC
CASSLGGGQGALGYTF
>TRBJ2-1|once|TRBV29-1|TRBD2
TGCAGCGTTATAGAGCGGGGACCCAATGAGCAGTTCTTC
CSVIERGPNEQFF
>TRBJ2-6|.|TRBV7-9|.
TGTGCCAGGGGGGAACAGGGATCTGGGGCCAACGTCCTGACTTTC
CARGEQGSGANVLTF
>TRBJ2-7|once|TRBV7-2|TRBD2
TGTGCCAGCAGCCCGTCCCCTAGCGGAAAGCAGTACTTC
CASSPSPSGKQYF
>TRBJ1-1|.|TRBV30|.
TGTGCCTGGAGAAAAGTCCAGTCCCCCTACACTGAAGCTTTCTTT
CAWRKVQSPYTEAFF
>TRBJ2-3|few|TRBV7-9|TRBD1
TGTGCCAGCAGCAACCGGGACAGGGGATCAGATACGCAGTATTTT
CASSNRDRGSDTQYF
>TRBJ1-2|.|TRBV15|.
TGTGCCACCAGCACGGGTAGGGGGATTTATGGCTACACCTTC
CATSTGRGIYGYTF
>TRBJ1-5|.|TRBV30|.
TGTGCCTGGAGCTTCGGAGGCAATCAGCCCCAGCATTTT
CAWSFGGNQPQHF
>TRBJ2-3|.|TRBV30|.
TGTGCCTGGAGTGTGTTACGGGGGAATAAGTCTCGCACAGATACGCAGTATTTT
CAWSVLRGNKSRTDTQYF
>TRBJ2-1|.|TRBV7-6|TRBD2
TGTGCCAGCAGCCCCCGGGGGGGCGGGATATACAATGAGCAGTTCTTC
CASSPRGGGIYNEQFF
>TRBJ2-1|once|TRBV5-1|.
TGCGCCAGCAGCTTGGCCCCAGGATCTGGAGCAGGGGATGAGCAGTTCTTC
CASSLAPGSGAGDEQFF
>TRBJ2-1|few|TRBV5-1|.
TGCGCCAGCACAGGGAATAAGGGGCAGTTCTTC
CASTGNKGQFF
>TRBJ2-3|.|TRBV19|.
TGTGCCAGTAGTGCGACCGGGCAGGATACGCAGTATTTT
CASSATGQDTQYF
>TRBJ2-7|.|TRBV7-3|TRBD2
TGTGCCAGCAGCCAATCTAGCGGGAGGTTCAACGAGCAGTACTTC
CASSQSSGRFNEQYF
>TRBJ2-5|.|TRBV7-8|TRBD1
TGTGCCAGCAGCTTATTGGGGACAGACCAAGAGGCCCAGTACTTC
CASSLLGTDQEAQYF